A selection of T cell receptor beta chains follows, all from one sample in a study of Graves' ophthalmopathy and Graves' hyperthyroidism. From the multiplex PCR reads, TCRdb called clonotypes with MiXCR, one entry per CDR3 protein. The sample lists roughly 1.1 million distinct CDR3 sequences, 35% to 40% occurring once. The sample consisted of peripheral blood or thyroid tissue (not recorded which). Receptors originate from an adult man with Graves' hyperthyroidism. Each CDR3 is given with its conserved first and last residue. A D gene is named only where the DNA matches it firmly. Size tells how often a clone was seen (once, few, many) or the class of an expanded clone, and some rows leave it out.

clone_size d_call j_call v_call cdr3_nt cdr3_aa
NA TRBD1 TRBJ1-1 TRBV7-7 TGTGCTAGCAGCCCGATAGGACAGGGGATCACTGAAGCTTTCTTT CASSPIGQGITEAFF
few NA TRBJ1-6 TRBV5-6 TGTGCCAGCAGCTTGGGGTCAGGGGTCCCCTTTATGTCACCCCTCCACTTT CASSLGSGVPFMSPLHF
NA NA TRBJ1-2 TRBV10-2 TGCGCCACAGGGAGGAGGGACTATGGCTACACCTTC CATGRRDYGYTF
many TRBD1 TRBJ2-5 TRBV7-2 TGTGCCAGCAGCCTCCTCGACAGGGTCGGAGAGACCCAGTACTTC CASSLLDRVGETQYF
NA TRBD1 TRBJ1-3 TRBV10-3 TGTGCCATCGGGCAGGGGGCTAACACCATATATTTT CAIGQGANTIYF
NA NA TRBJ2-5 TRBV7-3 TGTGCCAGCAGCCCCAAGGACTACCAAGAGACCCAGTACTTC CASSPKDYQETQYF
few TRBD1 TRBJ2-7 TRBV2 TGTGCCAGCTCGGGACAGATCTCCTACGAGCAGTACTTC CASSGQISYEQYF
NA TRBD1 TRBJ1-4 TRBV6-5 TGTGCCATCAGACCCGGGACAGAAAATGAAAAACTGTTTTTT CAIRPGTENEKLFF
NA NA TRBJ1-5 TRBV19 TGTGCCAGTAGTACTTGGGAGGGGCGGCATCAGCCCCAGCATTTT CASSTWEGRHQPQHF
NA NA TRBJ1-2 TRBV25-1 TGTGCCACGAAAGACTACACCTTC CATKDYTF
NA NA TRBJ2-3 TRBV2 TGTGCCAGCAGTGGGAGGGAAGGAGCTGCGGCAGATACGCAGTATTTT CASSGREGAAADTQYF
NA NA TRBJ1-2 TRBV7-9 TGCGCCAGCAGCCAAGGTTCTAGGGAAGCTAACTATGGCTACACCTTC CASSQGSREANYGYTF
NA NA TRBJ2-6 TRBV11-2 TGTGCCAGCAGCTCCCCAATTAGGGGGACGACCGGGGCCAACGTCCTGACTTTC CASSSPIRGTTGANVLTF
many TRBD2 TRBJ2-5 TRBV20-1 TGCAGTGCTGCTCCGACTAGCGGGGGCCTACAAGAGACCCAGTACTTC CSAAPTSGGLQETQYF
NA NA TRBJ1-4 TRBV19 NA CASTSDRSIEKLFF
few NA TRBJ2-2 TRBV19 TGTGCCAGTAGTACTCATGGAGCCACCGGGGAGCTGTTTTTT CASSTHGATGELFF